The 8 T cell receptor beta chains given below trace back to one sample, sequenced in a study of blood T cells in healthy people across ages. It was with a sample-barcoded 5' primer and a J-beta primer mix that a second PCR of roughly 7 to 12 cycles was run. TCRdb processed the 5' RACE reads anew with MiXCR; each CDR3 protein has one entry. The sample has about 780,000 distinct CDR3 sequences, around 45% seen once; the top ten hold roughly 18%. Specimen: blood. These receptors were collected from a man at least 80 years old in good health.

The V gene is TRBV28, the J gene TRBJ2-1; 9 bases fit TRBD2. The V and J ends lost 7 bases and 7 bases, in that order; junction bases with no gene match: 8. The germline gives CDR1 MDHEN, CDR2 SYDVKM. This CDR3 region has 14 residues. CDR3 amino acids: CASKTGTSINEQFF. The CDR3 DNA follows: TGTGCCAGCAAAACCGGGACTAGCATAAATGAGCAGTTCTTC.

In the case of this clonotype: A junction end diverges from the germline sequence, so it may reflect a read error. The J gene is TRBJ2-5, the V gene TRBV7-6; D unclear. This CDR3 has 11 amino acids. The germline CDR1 and CDR2 sequences are SGHVS and FNYEAQ. CDR3 sequence reads: CVSSTQETQYF. CDR3 bases: TGTGTCAGCAGCACCCAAGAGACCCAGTACTTC.

The rearrangement joins TRBV12-3 or TRBV12-4 to TRBJ1-1; D possibly corresponds to TRBD1 (6 bases). Trimming pared 6 bases from V and 4 bases from J, leaving 15 bases between. The CDR3 covers 14 residues. CDR3 in amino acids: CASRPQGTITEAFF. The CDR3 DNA sequence: TGTGCCAGCAGACCACAGGGTACGATCACTGAAGCTTTCTTT.

V and J are TRBV5-1 and TRBJ2-3; 9 nucleotides line up with TRBD2. This CDR3 region has 15 residues. Losses at the gene ends were 1 base for V and 6 bases for J; bases not matched to a gene: 6. Germline V gives CDR1 SGHRS, CDR2 YFSETQ. The DNA of the CDR3 is TGCGCCAGCAGCTTGCATATGCGGGAGGGCGATACGCAGTATTTT. Protein product: CASSLHMREGDTQYF.

In its sample, this clonotype was seen many times. The chain combines TRBV12-3 or TRBV12-4 with TRBJ2-3; D not resolved. The CDR3 loop spans 13 amino acids. The V gene lost 3 bases and the J gene lost 3 bases, with 7 bases spanning the gap. The CDR3 bases are TGTGCCAGCAGTTTCTGGGGTACAGATACGCAGTATTTT. Encoded protein: CASSFWGTDTQYF.

V is TRBV29-1 and J is TRBJ2-3; 8 bases line up with TRBD2. The CDR3 spans 15 residues. The junction had 8 bases not matched to a gene; V was cut back by 2 bases and J by 4 bases. Germline CDR1 SQVTM, CDR2 ANQGSEA. Here the CDR3 DNA reads TGCAGCGTTGAACCCGGCCGGGAGGGCCCAGATACGCAGTATTTT. Protein product: CSVEPGREGPDTQYF.

This clonotype was seen a handful of times. The chain is built from TRBV5-1 and TRBJ1-2, with 7 bases aligning to TRBD1. V shed 0 bases and J 6 bases; nucleotides not matched to a gene: 8. Looked up from germline, CDR1 is SGHRS and CDR2 is YFSETQ. This CDR3 is built from 15 residues. The CDR3 region has the DNA TGCGCCAGCAGCTTGGAATTCGCAGGGGGTAATGGCTACACCTTC. Its translation: CASSLEFAGGNGYTF. The full variable domain, in which reference TRBV5-1 and TRBJ1-2 provide the parts outside the CDR3, is KAGVTQTPRYLIKTRGQQVTLSCSPISGHRSVSWYQQTPGQGLQFLFEYFSETQRNKGNFPGRFSGRQFSNSRSEMNVSTLELGDSALYLCASSLEFAGGNGYTFGSGTRLTVV.

The CDR3 DNA is TGCAGCGCTTGTCCCGACTCGACTAGCGAGGGCGGGGAGCTGTTTTTT. Its protein product is CSACPDSTSEGGELFF. V and J are TRBV29-1 and TRBJ2-2; TRBD2 matches at 8 bases. The CDR3 spans 16 residues. Losses at the gene ends were 7 bases for V and 7 bases for J; bases not matched to a gene: 17. Germline loops: CDR1 SQVTM, CDR2 ANQGSEA.